The T cell receptor (beta chain) under discussion was sequenced for a study of CD8 T cells in ankylosing spondylitis. Findings and limits, study-wide: Those disease-linked clones were CD8+; they were also relatively rare in peripheral blood. Past research had described some motif variants in reactive arthritis synovial fluid and blood. Typical of ankylosing spondylitis blood, it appeared, was a TCR beta motif of several highly homologous variants.

Germline V lookup: CDR1 DFQATT, CDR2 SNEGSKA (reference sequence). With 0 bases clipped from V and 1 base from J, the junction kept 8 bases outside the gene matches. The CDR3 spans 17 residues. As concerns this clonotype: The antigen remains unidentified.

Quantitative 5'-RACE was performed with molecular barcodes, and it yielded the TCR beta libraries. TCRdb analysed the 5' RACE reads with MiXCR anew, one entry per CDR3 protein. The table shows approximately 240,000 distinct CDR3 sequences, with roughly 10% occurring only once. This TCR was recovered from a male donor with ankylosing spondylitis or in good health (not recorded which). V gene TRBV20-1 combines with J gene TRBJ2-1, with TRBD2 matching 8 bases. Sequenced input: blood, either unsorted or a sorted T cell fraction (not recorded which). CDR3 residues: CSARDASSGWSYNEQFF. In nucleotides, the CDR3 is TGCAGTGCTAGAGACGCCTCTAGCGGGTGGTCCTACAATGAGCAGTTCTTC.